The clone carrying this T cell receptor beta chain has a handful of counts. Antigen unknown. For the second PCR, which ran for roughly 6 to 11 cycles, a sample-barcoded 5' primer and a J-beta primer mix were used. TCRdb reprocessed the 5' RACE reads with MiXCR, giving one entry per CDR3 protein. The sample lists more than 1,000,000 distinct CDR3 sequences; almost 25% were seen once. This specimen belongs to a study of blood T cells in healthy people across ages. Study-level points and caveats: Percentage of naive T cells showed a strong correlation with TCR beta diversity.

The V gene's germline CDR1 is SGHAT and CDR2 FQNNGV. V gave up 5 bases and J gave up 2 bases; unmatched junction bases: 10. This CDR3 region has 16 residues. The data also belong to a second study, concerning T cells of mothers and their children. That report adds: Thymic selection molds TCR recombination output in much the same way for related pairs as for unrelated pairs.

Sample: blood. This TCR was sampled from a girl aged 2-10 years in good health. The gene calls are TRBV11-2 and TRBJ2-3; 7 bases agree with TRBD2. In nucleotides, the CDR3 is TGTGCCAGCAGCACAGATAACGGGGGGTACACAGATACGCAGTATTTT. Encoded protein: CASSTDNGGYTDTQYF.